Detailed here is one T cell receptor (beta chain). Its matching antigen is unknown. Mismatch with germline at one junction end may stem from a read error. The data were obtained in a study of siplizumab effects on memory and regulatory T cells. Study results and caveats: An assignable naive or memory phenotype was lacking in roughly 80-97% of proliferating CD4+ or CD8+ clones.

Assayed TCR templates numbered some 9.3 x 10^4 for each sample. The method was immunoSEQ multiplex PCR; TCRdb's version includes in-frame clones alone and lacks a portion of them. The sample records more than 45,000 clones, more than 85% being singletons. The origin of this receptor is a human donor in good health. Material for sequencing was CD8+ T cells sorted from blood.

CDR3 sequence: CASSEGGTGWPLF. The DNA for the CDR3 is TGTGCCAGCAGCGAAGGGGGAACAGGGTGGCCCCTTTTC. The chain joins TRBV28 to TRBJ1-2, with a possible D match to TRBD1 (6 bases). CDR3 length equals 13 residues. The germline gives CDR1 MDHEN, CDR2 SYDVKM.